This T cell receptor beta chain was obtained from a study of blood T cell repertoires in COVID-19. Study at large: The United States, Italy and Spain provided the acute and convalescent COVID-19 samples. T cells, B-cell-depleted T cells, or PBMCs provided the cDNA or gDNA that served as material.

There are 13 residues in the CDR3. The germline V gene encodes CDR1 SGDLS and CDR2 YYNGEE. Trimming took off 0 bases at V and 9 bases at J, with 10 bases between the two ends. As originally analysed: How many nucleated cells were present was estimated from reference gene primer amplification. Generated by immunoSEQ multiplex PCR, the TCRdb table keeps only in-frame clones and is missing some. That table is the source of V, J and clone size, and D and trimming were worked out from the DNA. Found here are 180,000 or so clones, around 84% of them singletons; the top ten hold almost 5%. Input material: peripheral blood. The origin of this receptor is a woman of 80 years or more with acute or convalescent COVID-19. The chain couples TRBV9 to TRBJ2-1; weak D call: TRBD1 (6 bases). The CDR3 DNA sequence: TGTGCCAGCAGCGTAGGAACAGGGTCTGAGCAGTTCTTC. Translated: CASSVGTGSEQFF.